The following is a TCR beta chain sequence with its context. Antigen specificity is unknown. The data were obtained in a study of T cell responses to AZD1222 COVID-19 vaccine. Study-wide findings and caveats: Vaccine-associated CD4 TCRs spanned spike, dominant at 160-218 and 743-854. Donor demographics were predominantly white British with a female majority; clonal diversity may be underestimated. The number of AZD1222 recipients seropositive at baseline was only five to seven. Repertoire sampling happened only post peak T cell response.

Sequencing was performed with immunoSEQ multiplex PCR; in TCRdb, only in-frame clones are kept and a portion is missing. The repertoire holds some 140,000 clones, with approximately 90% as singletons. CDR1 is SGHNT and CDR2 is YENEEA in the germline V gene. This CDR3 spans 12 amino acids. J lost 4 bases, V lost 4 bases, and 1 base had no gene match. The sample consisted of peripheral blood, taken on day 0 of AZD1222 vaccination. The V call is TRBV11-3, the J call TRBJ2-7; 7 bases align to TRBD2. The sequence derives from an adult in good health. CDR3 nucleotides: TGTGCCAGCAGCTGGGAGGGGTACGAGCAGTACTTC. Translating gives CASSWEGYEQYF.